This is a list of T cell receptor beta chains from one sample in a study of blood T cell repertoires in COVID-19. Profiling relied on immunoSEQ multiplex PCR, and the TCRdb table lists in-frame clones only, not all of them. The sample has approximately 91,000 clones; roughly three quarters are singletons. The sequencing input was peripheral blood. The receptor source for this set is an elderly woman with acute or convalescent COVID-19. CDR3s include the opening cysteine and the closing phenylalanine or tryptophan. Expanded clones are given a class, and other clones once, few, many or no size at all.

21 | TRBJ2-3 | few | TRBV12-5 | CASGLVGPWTSGRDSTDTQYF
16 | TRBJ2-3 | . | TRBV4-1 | CASSQSGVPYTDTQYF
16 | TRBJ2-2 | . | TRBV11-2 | CASSLVGGPNTGELFF
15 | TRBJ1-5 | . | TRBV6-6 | CASGDRPYSNQPQHF
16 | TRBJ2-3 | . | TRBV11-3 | CASSLGSSGTTDTQYF
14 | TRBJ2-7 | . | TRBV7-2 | CASSLGAGAGEQYF
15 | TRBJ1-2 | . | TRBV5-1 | CASSVGQGGFYGYTF
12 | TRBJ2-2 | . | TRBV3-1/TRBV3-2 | CASSQVYGELFF
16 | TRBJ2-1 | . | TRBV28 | CASSLGLAGAGYEQFF
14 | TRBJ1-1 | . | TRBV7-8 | CASSLNQGVTEAFF
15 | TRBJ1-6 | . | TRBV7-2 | CAIPQGEDWNSPLHF
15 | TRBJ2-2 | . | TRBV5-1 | CASRVAGVNTGELFF
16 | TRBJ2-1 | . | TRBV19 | CASSKGQGASYNEQFF
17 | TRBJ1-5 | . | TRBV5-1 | CASSKGTGTGGDQPQHF
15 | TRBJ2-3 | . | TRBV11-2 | CASRGGLAGRDTQYF
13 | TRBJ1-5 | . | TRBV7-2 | CASSRVDPGAQHF
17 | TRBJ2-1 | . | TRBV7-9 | CASSPLPYRSSYNEQFF
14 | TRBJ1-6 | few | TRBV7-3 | CASSLGGGGSPLHF
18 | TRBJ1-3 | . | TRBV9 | CASSVDGGNGYSGNTIYF
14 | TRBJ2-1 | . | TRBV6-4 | CASSPQGGYNEQFF
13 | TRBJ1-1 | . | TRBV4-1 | CASSHPDRLGFLF
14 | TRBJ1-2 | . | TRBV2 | CASSEGGGSYGYTF
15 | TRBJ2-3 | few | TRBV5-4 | CASSIGLAGTDTQYF
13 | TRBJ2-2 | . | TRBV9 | CASSVQETGELFF
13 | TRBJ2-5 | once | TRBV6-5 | CASNVGRGGTQYF
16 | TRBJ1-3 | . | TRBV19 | CASLELGGRSGNTIYF
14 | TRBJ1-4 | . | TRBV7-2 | CASSPGGTNEKLFF
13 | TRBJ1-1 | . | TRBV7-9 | CASSLAGLAEAFF
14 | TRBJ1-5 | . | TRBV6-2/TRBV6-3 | CASSLTGLLQPQHF